These 30 T cell receptor beta chains were sequenced from one sample in a study of cytotoxic CD8 clonotypes in ibrutinib-treated CLL. Assay: immunoSEQ multiplex PCR; the TCRdb copy retains only in-frame clones and omits some. The profile shows 150,000 or so clones, 70% to 85% of them singletons. Sample: PBMCs, taken after 24 months of ibrutinib treatment. These receptors came from a human donor with chronic lymphocytic leukemia.

This chain joins TRBV10-3 and TRBJ1-5; TRBD1 aligns across 7 bases. Germline assignment: CDR1 ENHRY and CDR2 SYGVKD. After removal of 5 bases from V and 2 bases from J, the junction contained 3 bases not matched to a gene. The CDR3 covers 14 residues. CDR3 region: CAISSTGRNQPQHF. CDR3 bases: TGTGCCATCAGTTCGACAGGGCGCAATCAGCCCCAGCATTTT.

About this clone itself: The identical CDR3 is also encoded by other nucleotide sequences in the sample. The rearrangement joins TRBV28 to TRBJ2-7; 10 bases are shared with TRBD2. CDR3 length: 15 residues. Losses at the gene ends were 0 bases for V and 4 bases for J; bases not matched to a gene: 3. Germline V gene sequence: CDR1 MDHEN, CDR2 SYDVKM. CDR3 amino acids: CASSLWTSGSYEQYF. In DNA, the CDR3 is TGTGCCAGCAGTTTATGGACTAGCGGGTCGTACGAGCAGTACTTC.

The rearrangement uses TRBV4-3 and TRBJ2-2; tentatively, D is TRBD1 or TRBD2 (5 bases each). Germline V gene sequence: CDR1 LGHNA, CDR2 YSLEER. With 0 bases removed from V and 1 base from J, the gap between germline ends came to 9 bases. This CDR3 spans 16 amino acids. This chain's CDR3 is CASSQDRGGNTGELFF. Written as DNA, the CDR3 is TGCGCCAGCAGCCAAGACCGTGGGGGGAACACCGGGGAGCTGTTTTTT.

This clone was detected once. This chain uses TRBV30 with TRBJ2-5; TRBD1 matches 7 bases. With V trimmed by 1 base and J by 4 bases, 9 bases remained unmatched. This CDR3 spans 15 amino acids. Germline CDR1 reads GTSNPN; CDR2 reads SVGIG (reference sequence). The CDR3 sequence: CAWSGRQGIGETQYF. As DNA, the CDR3 is TGTGCCTGGAGTGGGAGACAGGGTATCGGAGAGACCCAGTACTTC.

This CDR3 is CASSEYDSTANTQYF. DNA of the CDR3: TGTGCCAGCAGTGAATATGACAGCACCGCGAATACGCAGTATTTT. This chain connects TRBV25-1 to TRBJ2-3, with D possibly TRBD1 on 5 matching bases. Germline values: CDR1 MGHDK, CDR2 SYGVNS. CDR3 length: 15 residues. With 0 bases removed from V and 7 bases from J, the gap between germline ends came to 14 bases.

Worth noting for this clone: The limits of the CDR3 on the DNA are not certain, so only TCRdb's listed CDR3 is given. The chain links TRBV5-4 to TRBJ1-4. CDR1 and CDR2 (germline): SGHNT, YYREEE (reference sequence). The CDR3 is 14 residues long, counting both termini. The chain's CDR3 is CASSFGPGNEKLFF.

The chain couples TRBV30 to TRBJ2-3; no reliable D call. The ends were cut back, 3 bases at V and 3 bases at J, with 7 bases in the middle. CDR3 length equals 12 residues. Germline CDR1 and CDR2: GTSNPN and SVGIG (reference sequence). In DNA, the CDR3 is TGTGCCTGGAGCTCCTGGACAGATACGCAGTATTTT. Protein product: CAWSSWTDTQYF.

This chain connects TRBV11-2 to TRBJ1-2, with 9 positions matching TRBD1. Germline-derived CDR1 and CDR2 are SGHAT and FQNNGV. The length of the CDR3 is 17 residues. Trimming cost V 5 bases and J 4 bases; bases outside gene matches: 14. The CDR3 reads CASSQTGTGRKVYGYTF. In nucleotides, the CDR3 is TGTGCCAGCAGCCAGACCGGGACAGGGAGGAAAGTCTATGGCTACACCTTC.

This chain joins TRBV30 and TRBJ2-3; possible D gene TRBD2, 6 bases. V lost 5 bases to trimming and J lost 0 bases, with 12 bases between them. CDR1 and CDR2 (germline): GTSNPN, SVGIG (reference sequence). This CDR3 region has 14 residues. The chain's CDR3 is CAWGASASTDTQYF. The CDR3 DNA reads as TGTGCCTGGGGTGCTAGCGCCAGCACAGATACGCAGTATTTT.

The rearrangement joins TRBV5-6 to TRBJ2-7; 7 nucleotides match TRBD2. Trimming cost V 6 bases and J 9 bases; bases outside gene matches: 12. CDR1 is SGHDT and CDR2 is YYEEEE in the germline V gene. The CDR3 has 13 residues. This CDR3 reads CASTYWEGLGQYF. The CDR3 DNA sequence: TGTGCCAGCACCTACTGGGAGGGTCTCGGGCAGTACTTC.

The chain carries TRBV7-2 and TRBJ2-7; TRBD2 agrees at 10 bases. Losses at the gene ends were 6 bases for V and 6 bases for J; bases not matched to a gene: 11. CDR1 and CDR2 from the germline V gene are SGHTA and FQGNSA. CDR3 size: 15 residues. This chain's CDR3 is CASSSGRPGSGEQYF. Written as DNA, the CDR3 is TGTGCCAGCAGTAGCGGGAGGCCCGGGAGTGGCGAGCAGTACTTC. Combining the CDR3 with reference TRBV7-2 and TRBJ2-7 gives the whole variable domain GAGVSQSPSNKVTEKGKDVELRCDPISGHTALYWYRQSLGQGLEFLIYFQGNSAPDKSGLPSDRFSAERTGGSVSTLTIQRTQQEDSAVYLCASSSGRPGSGEQYFGPGTRLTVT.

This chain connects TRBV11-2 to TRBJ1-2; 7 nucleotides line up with TRBD1. The trim removed 9 bases at V and 2 bases at J, leaving 9 bases unmatched. CDR3 length equals 14 residues. The germline gives CDR1 SGHAT, CDR2 FQNNGV. CDR3 sequence reads: CARSETGWNYGYTF. The DNA for the CDR3 is TGTGCCAGATCCGAGACAGGGTGGAACTATGGCTACACCTTC.

V gene TRBV29-1 combines with J gene TRBJ2-1, with D perhaps matching TRBD1 or TRBD2 (6 bases each). This CDR3 region has 13 residues. The V gene's germline CDR1 is SQVTM and CDR2 ANQGSEA. Trimming took 5 bases from V and 1 from J, leaving 9 bases between them. The CDR3 coding sequence is TGCAGCGTTAGGGGGGAATCCTACAATGAGCAGTTCTTC. Protein: CSVRGESYNEQFF.

A single count supports this clone. The V and J genes are TRBV11-2 and TRBJ2-4, with no clear D. V shed 5 bases and J shed 0 bases, with 11 bases lying between them. Germline V lookup: CDR1 SGHAT, CDR2 FQNNGV. The CDR3 covers 15 residues. The CDR3 here is CASSPQTIAKNIQYF. The CDR3 nucleotides are TGTGCCAGCAGCCCACAGACAATAGCCAAAAACATTCAGTACTTC.

The gene calls are TRBV6-5 and TRBJ1-1, with D possibly matching TRBD1 (6 bases). The CDR3 covers 15 residues. Trimming removed 10 bases from V and 0 bases from J, with 18 bases in between. CDR1 is MNHEY and CDR2 is SVGAGI in the germline V gene. CDR3 DNA sequence: TGTGCCACACTAAGACAGGCGCTGATGAACACTGAAGCTTTCTTT. Translation: CATLRQALMNTEAFF.

This chain uses TRBV30 with TRBJ1-4; D is unclear. The CDR3 contains 17 residues. Trimming shortened V by 4 bases and J by 4 bases, and 22 bases separated the two germline ends. Germline V lookup: CDR1 GTSNPN, CDR2 SVGIG (reference sequence). CDR3 nucleotide sequence: TGTGCCTGGACAAGGCCCTCCAAGATGGGCGGTAATGAAAAACTGTTTTTT. It yields the protein CAWTRPSKMGGNEKLFF.

The chain employs TRBV28 and TRBJ2-7; D possibly corresponds to TRBD1 (6 bases). Germline V lookup: CDR1 MDHEN, CDR2 SYDVKM. The V end lost 5 bases, the J end lost 0 bases, and 11 bases lay between the germline ends. This CDR3 spans 14 amino acids. This CDR3 reads CASSGTPSSYEQYF. The CDR3, as DNA: TGTGCCAGCAGTGGGACACCGAGCTCCTACGAGCAGTACTTC.

The chain is built from TRBV18 and TRBJ1-1; 9 bases map to TRBD1. The CDR3 contains 12 residues. Trimming removed 3 bases from V and 11 bases from J; junction bases left unmatched: 4. Germline CDR1 KGHSH, CDR2 LQKENI. The CDR3 nucleotides read TGTGCCAGCTCACCGGGACAGGGTGGTGCTTTCTTT. The encoded protein is CASSPGQGGAFF. Looking up the rest from reference TRBV18 and TRBJ1-1 gives the full variable domain: NAGVMQNPRHLVRRRGQEARLRCSPMKGHSHVYWYRQLPEEGLKFMVYLQKENIIDESGMPKERFSAEFPKEGPSILRIQQVVRGDSAAYFCASSPGQGGAFFGQGTRLTVV.

The V call is TRBV27, the J call TRBJ2-2; tentative D call: TRBD1 (6 bases). Germline-derived CDR1 and CDR2 are MNHEY and SMNVEV (reference sequence). V was clipped by 5 bases and J by 6 bases, with 10 bases between them. The CDR3 totals 13 residues. Here the CDR3 reads CASSPTGSGELFF. The CDR3 DNA follows: TGTGCCAGCAGTCCAACAGGGTCCGGGGAGCTGTTTTTT.

This clone came up a few times. The chain combines TRBV30 with TRBJ1-5; D is undetermined. V was cut by 0 bases and J by 6 bases, with 6 bases left in between. CDR1 and CDR2 from the germline V gene are GTSNPN and SVGIG (reference sequence). The CDR3 is 12 residues long. The CDR3 loop reads CAWSVTGQPQHF. The CDR3 DNA reads TGTGCCTGGAGTGTAACGGGTCAGCCCCAGCATTTT.

V usage is TRBV11-2 and J usage is TRBJ2-7; 8 bases agree with TRBD1. J gave up 7 bases and V 2 bases, and 10 bases lay outside the gene matches. CDR3 length: 15 amino acids. Germline lookup yields CDR1 SGHAT and CDR2 FQNNGV. The CDR3 DNA is TGTGCCAGCAGCTTAAGGGCGGACAGGGCGTGGGAGCAGTACTTC. Its protein is CASSLRADRAWEQYF.

The chain uses TRBV27 and TRBJ1-2; D remains unclear. The germline V gene has CDR1 MNHEY and CDR2 SMNVEV (reference sequence). Between the trimmed V and J ends, which lost 4 bases and 5 bases, there was a span of 17 bases. This CDR3 has 15 amino acids. In DNA, the CDR3 is TGTGCCAGCAGTTCCTTTCCGGGGTCGTTTTATGGCTACACCTTC. It yields the protein CASSSFPGSFYGYTF.

This chain uses TRBV5-1 with TRBJ1-1, with TRBD1 as a possible D gene (5 bases). CDR1 SGHRS and CDR2 YFSETQ come from the germline V gene. V was shortened by 4 bases and J by 3 bases, with 16 bases between the two germline ends. This CDR3 is 15 amino acids long. The CDR3 region has the DNA TGCGCCAGCAGCCCACAGGAAAGACGGCACACTGAAGCTTTCTTT. Amino acids: CASSPQERRHTEAFF.

This chain connects TRBV7-9 to TRBJ2-7, with no clear D. The CDR3 is 11 amino acids. CDR1 is SEHNR, CDR2 FQNEAQ, per germline (reference sequence). V lost 4 bases, J lost 3 bases, and 4 bases lay in between. CDR3 bases: TGTGCCAGCAGCTCTGACTACGAGCAGTACTTC. Translation gives CASSSDYEQYF.

CDR3 loop: CASSLEGGVPTLNEQFF. For the CDR3, the DNA is TGTGCCAGCAGCTTGGAGGGGGGTGTCCCCACTCTAAATGAGCAGTTCTTC. The rearrangement uses TRBV7-2 and TRBJ2-1; D tentatively reads TRBD1 or TRBD2 (6 bases each). The V and J ends lost 3 bases and 7 bases respectively, with 22 bases between them. Germline-derived CDR1 and CDR2 are SGHTA and FQGNSA. The CDR3 loop spans 17 amino acids.

The chain has TRBV28 and TRBJ1-1; TRBD1 is a possible D gene (6 bases). Between the trimmed V and J ends, which lost 2 bases and 1 base, there was a span of 20 bases. CDR1 and CDR2 (germline): MDHEN, SYDVKM. The CDR3 is 18 amino acids. The CDR3 DNA follows: TGTGCCAGCAGTTTAACCCGAGTCGGGGGGCGCAGGAACACTGAAGCTTTCTTT. Translated: CASSLTRVGGRRNTEAFF.

The chain is built from TRBV7-9 and TRBJ2-7; no firm D call. The CDR3 covers 13 residues. With 2 bases removed from V and 1 base from J, the gap between germline ends came to 6 bases. In germline, CDR1 is SEHNR, CDR2 FQNEAQ (reference sequence). The CDR3, as DNA: TGTGCCAGCAGCTTATTCGATTCCTACGAGCAGTACTTC. The encoded protein is CASSLFDSYEQYF.

The sample holds one count of this clone. The genes are TRBV10-3 and TRBJ1-1; no reliable D call. The CDR3 has 15 amino acids. The V end was cut by 0 bases, the J end by 0 bases, with 8 bases between. Germline V gene sequence: CDR1 ENHRY, CDR2 SYGVKD. The CDR3 spells CAISESQDLNTEAFF. The CDR3 coding sequence is TGTGCCATCAGTGAGTCGCAAGACTTGAACACTGAAGCTTTCTTT.

The V call is TRBV7-2, the J call TRBJ2-3; the D is unclear. Germline CDR1 is SGHTA and CDR2 is FQGNSA. The CDR3 contains 14 residues. V lost 8 bases, J lost 2 bases, and 14 bases lay in between. In DNA, the CDR3 is TGTGCCAGCGGCATAGGGTACTTCACAGATACGCAGTATTTT. Its translation is CASGIGYFTDTQYF.

The chain joins TRBV27 to TRBJ1-1; unclear D gene. The CDR3 is 13 amino acids. CDR1 is MNHEY, CDR2 SMNVEV, per germline (reference sequence). The V gene lost 5 bases and the J gene lost 3 bases, with 10 bases spanning the gap. The CDR3: CASSPQMYTEAFF. As DNA, the CDR3 is TGTGCCAGCAGTCCACAGATGTACACTGAAGCTTTCTTT.